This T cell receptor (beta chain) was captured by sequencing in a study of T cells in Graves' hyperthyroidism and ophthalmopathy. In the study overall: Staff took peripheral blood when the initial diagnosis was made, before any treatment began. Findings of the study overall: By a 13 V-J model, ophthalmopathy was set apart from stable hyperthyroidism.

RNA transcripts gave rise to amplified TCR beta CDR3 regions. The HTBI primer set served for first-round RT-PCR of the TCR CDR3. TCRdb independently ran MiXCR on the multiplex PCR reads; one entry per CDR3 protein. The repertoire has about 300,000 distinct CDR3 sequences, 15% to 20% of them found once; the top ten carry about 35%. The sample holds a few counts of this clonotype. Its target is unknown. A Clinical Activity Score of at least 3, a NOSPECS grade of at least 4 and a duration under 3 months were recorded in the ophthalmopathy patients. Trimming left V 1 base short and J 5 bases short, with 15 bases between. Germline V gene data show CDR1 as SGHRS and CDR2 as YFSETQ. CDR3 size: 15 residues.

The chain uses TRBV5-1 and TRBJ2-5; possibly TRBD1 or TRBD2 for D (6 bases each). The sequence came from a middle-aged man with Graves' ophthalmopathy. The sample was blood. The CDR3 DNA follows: TGCGCCAGCAGCTTGATCGGGGGCTGGGAGGAGACCCAGTACTTC. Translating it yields CASSLIGGWEETQYF.